The 25 T cell receptor beta chains below were found in one sample sequenced in a study of graft-versus-host responses after intestinal transplantation. Repertoires were generated with immunoSEQ multiplex PCR, while TCRdb's copy carries only in-frame clones and drops some. In the table there are 25,000 to 35,000 clones, about 90% of which are singletons. Sequenced material: PBMCs, taken about 460 days after intestinal transplantation. The receptors derive from a human patient who received an intestinal transplant, so some T cells may come from the graft donor.

J is TRBJ2-2 and V is TRBV4-3; D tentatively reads TRBD1 or TRBD2 (5 bases each). Trimming left V 0 bases short and J 7 bases short, with 15 bases between. Germline loops: CDR1 LGHNA, CDR2 YSLEER. The CDR3 totals 16 residues. The CDR3 bases are TGCGCCAGCAGCCAAGATCGGGGACCCGCGTTCGGGGAGCTGTTTTTT. It codes for CASSQDRGPAFGELFF.

V gene TRBV21-1 combines with J gene TRBJ2-6. TRBV21-1 is flagged as a pseudogene. This CDR3 has 17 amino acids. The CDR3 reads CASSKRGDVSGANVLTF. The CDR3 nucleotides read TGTGCCAGCAGCAAAAGGGGGGACGTCTCTGGGGCCAACGTCCTGACTTTC.

This chain uses TRBV6-1 with TRBJ2-2; 9 bases are shared with TRBD2. J was trimmed by 1 base and V by 8 bases; bases with no gene match: 2. The germline gives CDR1 MNHNS, CDR2 SASEGT. The CDR3 spans 14 residues. CDR3 in amino acids: CASLAGLNTGELFF. The CDR3 coding sequence is TGTGCCAGCCTAGCGGGACTGAACACCGGGGAGCTGTTTTTT.

The rearrangement joins TRBV7-2 to TRBJ2-3; 10 nucleotides line up with TRBD1. This CDR3 region has 15 residues. The germline gives CDR1 SGHTA, CDR2 FQGNSA. Trimming cost V 1 base and J 4 bases; bases outside gene matches: 2. CDR3 DNA sequence: TGTGCCAGCAGCTTAGGGACAGGGGGGGCAGATACGCAGTATTTT. Its translation is CASSLGTGGADTQYF. Filled out from reference TRBV7-2 and TRBJ2-3, the complete variable domain reads GAGVSQSPSNKVTEKGKDVELRCDPISGHTALYWYRQSLGQGLEFLIYFQGNSAPDKSGLPSDRFSAERTGGSVSTLTIQRTQQEDSAVYLCASSLGTGGADTQYFGPGTRLTVL.

CDR3 in amino acids: CASSEFTDSSYEQYF. Here the CDR3 DNA reads TGCGCCAGCAGTGAGTTTACGGACAGCTCCTACGAGCAGTACTTC. The chain recombines TRBV10-2 with TRBJ2-7, with D tentatively TRBD1 (6 bases). The CDR3 has 15 residues. CDR1 WSHSY and CDR2 SAAADI come from the germline V gene. With 1 base removed from V and 0 bases from J, the gap between germline ends came to 10 bases.

The chain recombines TRBV21-1 with TRBJ2-5; the D call of TRBD1 is as the table states it, not checked on the DNA. Near its end, the DNA agrees better with TRBJ2-7, so the J call may be wrong. TRBV21-1 is annotated as a pseudogene. CDR3 length: 12 residues. CDR3 sequence reads: CASSGTGCEQYF. CDR3 DNA: TGTGCCAGCAGCGGGACAGGGTGCGAGCAGTACTTC.

The rearrangement links TRBV28 to TRBJ1-4; D ambiguous. In germline, CDR1 is MDHEN, CDR2 SYDVKM. V gave up 4 bases and J gave up 7 bases, with 10 bases separating them. The CDR3 sequence is 13 residues long. The CDR3 sequence is CASSSAFGEKLFF. In DNA, the CDR3 is TGTGCCAGCAGTTCCGCCTTCGGTGAAAAACTGTTTTTT.

The rearrangement links TRBV6-5 to TRBJ2-5, with 11 nucleotides matching TRBD2. J lost 6 bases, V lost 5 bases, and 8 bases had no gene match. There are 15 residues in the CDR3. The germline V gene has CDR1 MNHEY and CDR2 SVGAGI. CDR3 region: CASSPLAGARQTQYF. The CDR3 DNA is TGTGCCAGCAGTCCACTAGCGGGGGCCAGACAGACCCAGTACTTC.

This chain links TRBV19 with TRBJ2-5, with D possibly being TRBD1 (6 bases). The germline V and J ends were trimmed by 3 bases and 2 bases, with 13 bases remaining between them. Per germline, CDR1 LNHDA and CDR2 SQIVND (reference sequence). This CDR3 comprises 15 residues. The chain's CDR3 is CASSMMPDSQETQYF. In nucleotides, the CDR3 is TGTGCCAGTAGTATGATGCCGGACAGTCAAGAGACCCAGTACTTC.

This chain connects TRBV5-1 to TRBJ1-1, with D possibly matching TRBD1 (6 bases). CDR1 and CDR2 from the germline V gene are SGHRS and YFSETQ. There are 14 residues in the CDR3. Trimming removed 3 bases from V and 1 base from J, with 10 bases in between. The CDR3 DNA is TGCGCCAGCAGCTCGTTAGGGGGGAACACTGAAGCTTTCTTT. This sequence encodes CASSSLGGNTEAFF.

This chain uses TRBV6-6 with TRBJ1-1; 10 bases are a match to TRBD1. J gave up 8 bases and V 6 bases, and 6 bases lay outside the gene matches. This CDR3 is 13 amino acids long. Germline V CDR1 and CDR2: MNHNY, SVGAGI (reference sequence). Here the CDR3 DNA reads TGTGCCAGCAGAACCGGGACAGGGGAGGAAGCTTTCTTT. As protein: CASRTGTGEEAFF.

The chain joins TRBV19 to TRBJ1-4, with 9 bases identical to TRBD1. Germline lookup yields CDR1 LNHDA and CDR2 SQIVND (reference sequence). Losses at the gene ends were 5 bases for V and 7 bases for J; bases not matched to a gene: 8. This CDR3 has 15 amino acids. The CDR3 sequence is CASSLRGQGREKLFF. The CDR3 DNA reads TGTGCCAGTAGTCTGAGGGGACAGGGTCGTGAAAAACTGTTTTTT.

The V gene is TRBV6-1, the J gene TRBJ2-7; tentatively, D is TRBD1 or TRBD2 (6 bases each). The CDR3 has 14 residues. The germline V gene has CDR1 MNHNS and CDR2 SASEGT. Trimming shortened V by 8 bases and J by 3 bases, and 17 bases separated the two germline ends. CDR3 region: CASVRGGQHYEQYF. CDR3 bases: TGTGCCAGCGTAAGGGGAGGACAGCACTACGAGCAGTACTTC.

The chain couples TRBV4-3 to TRBJ1-5, with D possibly TRBD1 on 6 matching bases. V was cut by 3 bases and J by 2 bases, with 11 bases left in between. Germline V gene lookup returns CDR1 LGHNA and CDR2 YSLEER. The CDR3 length is 15 residues. DNA of the CDR3: TGCGCCAGCAGCCAGTATTCAGGGGGCAATCAGCCCCAGCATTTT. Translated: CASSQYSGGNQPQHF.

The V gene is TRBV20-1, the J gene TRBJ1-2; D is undetermined. CDR3 length: 10 residues. Germline CDR1 DFQATT, CDR2 SNEGSKA (reference sequence). V was cut by 1 base and J by 8 bases, with 5 bases left in between. This CDR3 reads CSARVGGYTF. CDR3 nucleotide sequence: TGCAGTGCTAGAGTGGGAGGCTACACCTTC.

The J gene is TRBJ2-7, the V gene TRBV9; TRBD1 agrees at 11 bases. V was pared by 4 bases and J by 2 bases, with 8 bases of the junction left unmatched. This CDR3 has 16 residues. Looked up from germline, CDR1 is SGDLS and CDR2 is YYNGEE. The CDR3 spells CASSSSRDRGTYEQYF. CDR3 DNA: TGTGCCAGCAGCTCAAGTAGGGACAGGGGGACCTACGAGCAGTACTTC.

The V gene is TRBV29-1, the J gene TRBJ2-5; D is unresolved. Germline CDR1 is SQVTM and CDR2 is ANQGSEA. CDR3 length equals 12 residues. Trimming pared 1 base from V and 5 bases from J, leaving 8 bases between. CDR3 region: CSVEGVGETQYF. DNA of the CDR3: TGCAGCGTTGAAGGGGTAGGGGAGACCCAGTACTTC. Combining the CDR3 with reference TRBV29-1 and TRBJ2-5 gives the whole variable domain SAVISQKPSRDICQRGTSLTIQCQVDSQVTMMFWYRQQPGQSLTLIATANQGSEATYESGFVIDKFPISRPNLTFSTLTVSNMSPEDSSIYLCSVEGVGETQYFGPGTRLLVL.

The chain has TRBV19 and TRBJ1-2; D remains ambiguous. Germline V gene lookup returns CDR1 LNHDA and CDR2 SQIVND (reference sequence). Trimming removed 8 bases from V and 4 bases from J, with 11 bases in between. The CDR3 totals 12 residues. CDR3 in amino acids: CASSSGLYGYTF. The CDR3 nucleotides read TGTGCCAGTTCCTCTGGTCTCTATGGCTACACCTTC.

This sequence joins TRBV27 and TRBJ2-3; D gene uncertain. Trimming took 5 bases from V and 8 from J, leaving 14 bases between them. This CDR3 has 13 residues. CDR1 MNHEY and CDR2 SMNVEV come from the germline V gene (reference sequence). The CDR3 sequence: CASSPSTRTTQYF. DNA for the CDR3: TGTGCCAGCAGTCCGAGCACCAGGACTACGCAGTATTTT.

The chain employs TRBV30 and TRBJ1-5; possible D gene TRBD1, 5 bases. Trimming removed 1 base at V and 4 bases at J, with 17 bases between. The CDR3 totals 16 residues. Per germline, CDR1 GTSNPN and CDR2 SVGIG (reference sequence). The CDR3 DNA reads as TGTGCCTGGAGTGAACGGGGACGGGGGACGAATCAGCCCCAGCATTTT. Its translation is CAWSERGRGTNQPQHF. Using reference TRBV30 and TRBJ1-5 for the parts outside the CDR3, the full variable domain is SQTIHQWPATLVQPVGSPLSLECTVEGTSNPNLYWYRQAAGRGLQLLFYSVGIGQISSEVPQNLSASRPQDRQFILSSKKLLLSDSGFYLCAWSERGRGTNQPQHFGDGTRLSIL.

This chain uses TRBV19 with TRBJ1-2; TRBD1 agrees at 10 bases. V lost 10 bases to trimming and J lost 4 bases; unmatched junction nucleotides: 9. This CDR3 is 14 amino acids long. CDR1 is LNHDA and CDR2 is SQIVND in the germline V gene (reference sequence). CDR3 nucleotides: TGTGCCACAATTTCGGGACAGGGGATCTATGGCTACACCTTC. Amino acids: CATISGQGIYGYTF.

This clone was seen just once. V and J are TRBV4-1 and TRBJ2-2, with no clear D. This CDR3 region has 13 residues. Trimming left V 3 bases short and J 6 bases short, with 8 bases between. CDR1 MGHRA and CDR2 YSYEKL come from the germline V gene. The chain's CDR3 is CASSQSRAGELFF. The CDR3 DNA is TGCGCCAGCAGCCAGTCACGGGCCGGGGAGCTGTTTTTT.

The V and J genes are TRBV5-1 and TRBJ1-5; a possible D gene is TRBD1 (5 bases). V lost 0 bases to trimming and J lost 6 bases, with 7 bases between them. Germline CDR1 SGHRS, CDR2 YFSETQ. CDR3 length equals 13 residues. The CDR3 is CASSLAGGQPQHF. The CDR3 coding sequence is TGCGCCAGCAGCTTGGCCGGGGGTCAGCCCCAGCATTTT. Drawing the rest from reference TRBV5-1 and TRBJ1-5, the complete variable domain is KAGVTQTPRYLIKTRGQQVTLSCSPISGHRSVSWYQQTPGQGLQFLFEYFSETQRNKGNFPGRFSGRQFSNSRSEMNVSTLELGDSALYLCASSLAGGQPQHFGDGTRLSIL.

CDR3 in amino acids: CASSLIAGIYNEQFF. In DNA form, the CDR3 reads TGTGCCAGCAGCCTAATAGCGGGGATCTACAATGAGCAGTTCTTC. The J gene is TRBJ2-1, the V gene TRBV11-2, with 8 bases lining up with TRBD2. From germline, CDR1 is SGHAT and CDR2 FQNNGV. CDR3 size: 15 residues. V lost 5 bases, J lost 3 bases, and 6 bases stayed unmatched.

This clone has a single count. The chain links TRBV5-1 to TRBJ1-6, with D possibly TRBD1 on 5 matching bases. The germline V gene encodes CDR1 SGHRS and CDR2 YFSETQ. V shed 5 bases and J shed 8 bases, with 8 bases lying between them. The CDR3 covers 12 residues. The CDR3 nucleotides are TGCGCCAGCAGGGGGGAGGATTCACCCCTCCACTTT. The encoded protein is CASRGEDSPLHF.